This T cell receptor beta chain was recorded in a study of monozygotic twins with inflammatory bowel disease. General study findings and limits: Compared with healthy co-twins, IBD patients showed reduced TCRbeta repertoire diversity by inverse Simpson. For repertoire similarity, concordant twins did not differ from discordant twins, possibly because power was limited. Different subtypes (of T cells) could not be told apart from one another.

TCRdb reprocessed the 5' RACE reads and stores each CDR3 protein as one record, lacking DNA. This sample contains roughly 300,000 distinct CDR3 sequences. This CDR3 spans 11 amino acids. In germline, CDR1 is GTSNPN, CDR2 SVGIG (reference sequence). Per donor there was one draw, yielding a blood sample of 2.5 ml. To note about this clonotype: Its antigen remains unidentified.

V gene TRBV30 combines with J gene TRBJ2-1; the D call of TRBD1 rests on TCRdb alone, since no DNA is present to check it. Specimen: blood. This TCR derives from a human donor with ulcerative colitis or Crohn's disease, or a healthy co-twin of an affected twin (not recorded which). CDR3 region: CAYSARGEQFF.